These T cell receptor beta chains were read from a single sample in a study of cytotoxic CD8 clonotypes in ibrutinib-treated CLL. Produced via immunoSEQ multiplex PCR; TCRdb's table is partial and in-frame only. This table holds about 140,000 clones, about 80% found once. The source material was PBMCs, sampled after 24 months of ibrutinib treatment. The origin of the receptors is a human donor with chronic lymphocytic leukemia. Each CDR3 is given with its conserved first and last residue. D genes are given only for firm matches. The size entry is marked missing in some rows and otherwise reads once, few, many or a size class.

v_gene: TRBV5-1
j_gene: TRBJ2-2
d_gene: NA
abundance: NA
CDR3nt: TGCGCCAGCAGCCCCGGACTTGTCAACACCGGGGAGCTGTTTTTT
CDR3aa: CASSPGLVNTGELFF

v_gene: TRBV6-1
j_gene: TRBJ2-7
d_gene: TRBD2
abundance: NA
CDR3nt: TGTGCCAGCAGTGAACCGCGGGCTAGCGGGAGTTACGAGCAGTACTTC
CDR3aa: CASSEPRASGSYEQYF

v_gene: TRBV5-1
j_gene: TRBJ2-3
d_gene: TRBD2
abundance: NA
CDR3nt: TGCGCCAGCAGATCAGGACTAGCGGGATCAGATACGCAGTATTTT
CDR3aa: CASRSGLAGSDTQYF

v_gene: TRBV6-5
j_gene: TRBJ1-3
d_gene: TRBD1
abundance: few
CDR3nt: TGTGCCAGCTCGCGGACAGGGACTACTGGAAACACCATATATTTT
CDR3aa: CASSRTGTTGNTIYF

v_gene: TRBV28
j_gene: TRBJ1-2
d_gene: TRBD1
abundance: NA
CDR3nt: TGTGCCAGCAGCCGCGGGACAGGGGCTAACTATGGCTACACCTTC
CDR3aa: CASSRGTGANYGYTF

v_gene: TRBV6-6
j_gene: TRBJ1-5
d_gene: NA
abundance: once
CDR3nt: TGTGCCAGCAGGCAAACGGGGGGTAGCAATCAGCCCCAGCATTTT
CDR3aa: CASRQTGGSNQPQHF

v_gene: TRBV21-1
j_gene: TRBJ1-5
d_gene: NA
abundance: NA
CDR3nt: TGTGCCAGCAGCAAAGGAAGGGGGGCGGCGGGTCAGCCCCAGCATTTT
CDR3aa: CASSKGRGAAGQPQHF

v_gene: TRBV25-1
j_gene: TRBJ2-7
d_gene: TRBD2
abundance: once
CDR3nt: TGTGCCAGCAGTGAATTAGGGACTAGCGGGGGGAACTCCTACGAGCAGTACTTC
CDR3aa: CASSELGTSGGNSYEQYF

v_gene: TRBV7-9
j_gene: TRBJ2-2
d_gene: TRBD1
abundance: few
CDR3nt: TGTGCCAGCAGCTTATCGGCGACAGGGTCCGGGGAGCTGTTTTTT
CDR3aa: CASSLSATGSGELFF

v_gene: TRBV10-3
j_gene: TRBJ2-7
d_gene: NA
abundance: NA
CDR3nt: TGTGCCACCACCCCCGGGGGTACTTACGAGCAGTACTTC
CDR3aa: CATTPGGTYEQYF

v_gene: TRBV19
j_gene: TRBJ1-3
d_gene: NA
abundance: NA
CDR3nt: TGTGCCACCGGGACGGCTTACTCTGGAAACACCATATATTTT
CDR3aa: CATGTAYSGNTIYF

v_gene: TRBV4-2
j_gene: TRBJ1-1
d_gene: NA
abundance: NA
CDR3nt: TGTGCCAGCAGCCCCTTGGGTAAGGACACTGAAGCTTTCTTT
CDR3aa: CASSPLGKDTEAFF

v_gene: TRBV11-2
j_gene: TRBJ1-2
d_gene: NA
abundance: NA
CDR3nt: TGTGCCAGCAGCTTCCGTGGGTGGGATAACTATGGCTACACCTTC
CDR3aa: CASSFRGWDNYGYTF

v_gene: TRBV5-1
j_gene: TRBJ2-2
d_gene: TRBD2
abundance: NA
CDR3nt: TGCGCCAGCTCCCGGGGGGGGCCGGACACCGGGGAGCTGTTTTTT
CDR3aa: CASSRGGPDTGELFF

v_gene: TRBV6-1
j_gene: TRBJ1-4
d_gene: NA
abundance: few
CDR3nt: TGTGCCAGCAGCCTCGGAAAGGGGGGGCTGTTTTTT
CDR3aa: CASSLGKGGLFF

v_gene: TRBV7-3
j_gene: TRBJ2-1
d_gene: TRBD2
abundance: NA
CDR3nt: TGTGCCAGCAGCGAAGGGGCAGCGGGAGTCCCCCATGAGCAGTTCTTC
CDR3aa: CASSEGAAGVPHEQFF

v_gene: TRBV5-1
j_gene: TRBJ2-1
d_gene: NA
abundance: once
CDR3nt: TGCGCCAGCAGCCTGGAGGCAGGGATCGTGAATGAGCAGTTCTTC
CDR3aa: CASSLEAGIVNEQFF

v_gene: TRBV29-1
j_gene: TRBJ1-2
d_gene: NA
abundance: NA
CDR3nt: TGCCCCTCCCCGGCTGGAACTAACTATGGCTACACCTTC
CDR3aa: CPSPAGTNYGYTF

v_gene: TRBV7-7
j_gene: TRBJ2-2
d_gene: NA
abundance: NA
CDR3nt: TGTGCTAGCAGCTTAACGTGGAACACCGGGGAGCTGTTTTTT
CDR3aa: CASSLTWNTGELFF

v_gene: TRBV5-1
j_gene: TRBJ2-5
d_gene: TRBD2
abundance: NA
CDR3nt: TGCGCCAGCAGTCCCGGACTAGCGGAGTTAAACCAAGAGACCCAGTACTTC
CDR3aa: CASSPGLAELNQETQYF

v_gene: TRBV4-2
j_gene: TRBJ2-5
d_gene: NA
abundance: NA
CDR3nt: TGTGCCAGCGGGCCCGGGGGGCAAAAAGAGACCCAGTACTTC
CDR3aa: CASGPGGQKETQYF

v_gene: TRBV30
j_gene: TRBJ1-3
d_gene: NA
abundance: NA
CDR3nt: TGTGCCTGGAGAGGGGGAGGCTCTGGAAACACCATATATTTT
CDR3aa: CAWRGGGSGNTIYF

v_gene: TRBV27
j_gene: TRBJ2-3
d_gene: NA
abundance: NA
CDR3nt: TGTGCCAGCATCCCCACCAGGGGCTCAGATACGCAGTATTTT
CDR3aa: CASIPTRGSDTQYF

v_gene: TRBV5-6
j_gene: TRBJ1-5
d_gene: TRBD1
abundance: once
CDR3nt: TGTGCCAGCAGCACCGCAGGGGGAGGCCAGCCCCAGCATTTT
CDR3aa: CASSTAGGGQPQHF

v_gene: TRBV7-2
j_gene: TRBJ1-2
d_gene: TRBD1
abundance: NA
CDR3nt: TGTGCCAGCAGCACCCGGACAGGGGAGGGCTACACCTTC
CDR3aa: CASSTRTGEGYTF

v_gene: TRBV6-5
j_gene: TRBJ2-3
d_gene: TRBD1
abundance: NA
CDR3nt: TGTGCCAGCAGCCCGGGACAGACCCACACAGATACGCAGTATTTT
CDR3aa: CASSPGQTHTDTQYF

v_gene: TRBV19
j_gene: TRBJ2-2
d_gene: TRBD1
abundance: NA
CDR3nt: TGTGCCAGCAGGGGGCAGGGGACCGGGGAGCTGTTTTTT
CDR3aa: CASRGQGTGELFF

v_gene: TRBV4-2
j_gene: TRBJ2-6
d_gene: NA
abundance: NA
CDR3nt: TGTGCCACCGCAGCCCGTCCGGGGGTTCTCTCTGGGGCCAACGTCCTGACTTTC
CDR3aa: CATAARPGVLSGANVLTF

v_gene: TRBV19
j_gene: TRBJ2-1
d_gene: TRBD1
abundance: once
CDR3nt: TGTGCCAGTAGTGCACCCCGACAGGGGGTACACAATGAGCAGTTCTTC
CDR3aa: CASSAPRQGVHNEQFF

v_gene: TRBV11-3
j_gene: TRBJ2-5
d_gene: NA
abundance: once
CDR3nt: TGTGCCAGCAGCTTTGGCCCAGGGGAGACCCAGTACTTC
CDR3aa: CASSFGPGETQYF

v_gene: TRBV19
j_gene: TRBJ2-3
d_gene: NA
abundance: NA
CDR3nt: TGTGCCAGTAGATGGGGCAGCATTTCAGATACGCAGTATTTT
CDR3aa: CASRWGSISDTQYF